This TCR beta chain emerged from a study of blood T cell repertoires in COVID-19 (TCRdb year 2020). General notes on the study: Samples covering the acute and convalescent phases of COVID-19 were provided by collaborators in the United States, Italy and Spain. The repertoires were made available in a free public database intended to serve as a resource for research on the immune response to SARS-CoV-2. Sample metadata almost always included a de-identified subject ID, COVID-19 status, age in years and sex. Where HLA class I and class II types were available, the types were taken from metadata supplied by the sample provider, not from assay-based typing. Samples were obtained from the ongoing ImmuneRACE study (first 160 participants) and from some 1,200 subjects provided by 6 global collaborators. Subjects who had been exposed to COVID-19, were actively infected with it, or had recovered from it provided the deeply sampled blood TCRbeta repertoires that made up the dataset. The material from the prospective study consisted of cDNA or gDNA derived from T cells, B-cell-depleted T cells, or PBMCs. On the study overall, not on this receptor specifically: How much clinical and demographic metadata was included differed by source and by participant, and the metadata was provided uncurated.

Spanning cysteine to phenylalanine, the CDR3 consists of 14 amino acids. The kept DNA is CDR3 alone, 42 bases in frame from the first base. CDR1 KGHDR and CDR2 SFDVKD are derived from the germline V gene. The V end gives up 9 bases and the J end 5 bases, leaving 7 bases in the junction not matched to a gene. TCRbeta CDR3 regions were amplified from genomic DNA using the immunoSEQ Assay, a bias-controlled multiplex PCR. The authors' pipeline ran thus. Within the assay, amplification of reference gene primers was used to estimate how many nucleated cells each sample contained. To quantify the absolute abundance of each unique TCRbeta CDR3 rearrangement, sequence reads were collapsed and filtered. For each sample, productive Simpson clonality was calculated by taking the square root of Simpson's diversity index across productive rearrangements. TCRdb obtained this table from immuneACCESS and retained in-frame rearrangements with V and J assigned. These tables miss some clones; where compared with another copy, unresolved V genes account for less than half of the shortfall, and the remainder is unexplained. That table gives V, J and clone size, and the DNA gave D and trimming. The sample table contains roughly 55,000 clones; only one count was recorded for 65% to 85% of them. Around 3.5% of the sample is in the top ten clones.

On this clone itself: Its cognate antigen has yet to be identified. It has no much larger one-base neighbor in the sample; base qualities were not kept.

Each collaborating institution followed its own protocols to collect whole blood in K2EDTA tubes. Collaborator samples were shipped for TCRbeta analysis as frozen whole blood, isolated PBMCs, or DNA extracted from either sample type. The sequencing input was peripheral blood. The V and J segments used are TRBV24-1 and TRBJ2-2; a stretch of 8 junction bases matches TRBD1. The source of this sequence is a man between 60 and 75 years old with acute or convalescent COVID-19. The DNA reads TGTGCCACCTCTCCGGGACAGGCGACCGGGGAGCTGTTTTTT. It translates as CATSPGQATGELFF.